This is a list of T cell receptor beta chains from one sample in a study of chemoradiotherapy in HPV16-positive cancers. Assay used: immunoSEQ multiplex PCR; TCRdb lists only in-frame clones, some missing. The data hold approximately 15,000 clones, with more than 60% observed a single time. This specimen was acquired from a patient who underwent chemoradiotherapy. These receptors originate from a human donor with HPV-associated anogenital cancer. CDR3s include the opening cysteine and the closing phenylalanine or tryptophan. D genes are given only for firm matches. Size values are once, few and many counts, or a class for expanded clones, and some rows have none.

j_gene,d_gene,abundance,v_gene,CDR3aa,CDR3nt
TRBJ1-1,NA,few,TRBV18,CASSPDTGGEAFF,TGTGCCAGCTCACCAGATACGGGTGGTGAAGCTTTCTTT
TRBJ2-1,NA,NA,TRBV4-2,CASSQTVRYEQFF,TGTGCCAGCAGCCAGACAGTCCGCTATGAGCAGTTCTTC
TRBJ1-5,TRBD1,NA,TRBV2,CASSVTGVSNQPQHF,TGTGCCAGCAGTGTTACAGGGGTTTCCAATCAGCCCCAGCATTTT
TRBJ1-2,NA,few,TRBV6-6,CASSYKADNYGYTF,TGTGCCAGCAGTTACAAGGCAGATAACTATGGCTACACCTTC
TRBJ1-1,NA,few,TRBV7-2,CASSLHPSRNTEAFF,TGTGCCAGCAGCTTACACCCATCCAGGAACACTGAAGCTTTCTTT
TRBJ1-1,NA,NA,TRBV10-2,CASSEGVGSTEAFF,TGCGCCAGCAGTGAGGGGGTTGGATCCACTGAAGCTTTCTTT
TRBJ1-1,TRBD1,NA,TRBV10-3,CAIIPTGGTEAFF,TGTGCCATCATTCCGACAGGGGGCACTGAAGCTTTCTTT
TRBJ2-7,NA,NA,TRBV4-3,CASSQDRSETYEQYF,TGCGCCAGCAGCCAAGATCGCTCCGAGACCTACGAGCAGTACTTC
TRBJ2-1,NA,NA,TRBV9,CASSVLPNNEQFF,TGTGCCAGCAGCGTATTACCCAACAATGAGCAGTTCTTC
TRBJ1-1,NA,NA,TRBV5-1,CASSPRGANTEAFF,TGCGCCAGCAGCCCCAGGGGAGCGAACACTGAAGCTTTCTTT
TRBJ1-2,NA,NA,TRBV13,CASSRPEGYGYTF,TGTGCCAGCAGCCGGCCGGAAGGCTATGGCTACACCTTC
TRBJ2-3,NA,NA,TRBV5-1,CASNMGTDTQYF,TGCGCCAGCAATATGGGCACAGATACGCAGTATTTT
TRBJ2-6,NA,NA,TRBV13,CASSANQGSGANVLTF,TGTGCCAGCAGCGCAAACCAGGGCTCTGGGGCCAACGTCCTGACTTTC
TRBJ2-2,NA,NA,TRBV28,CATSDRTNTGELFF,TGTGCCACTTCCGACAGGACCAACACCGGGGAGCTGTTTTTT
TRBJ1-2,NA,NA,TRBV6-5,CASSYVQYHGYTF,TGTGCCAGCAGTTACGTCCAGTATCATGGCTACACCTTC
TRBJ1-2,NA,few,TRBV11-2,CASRQIGVRGYTF,TGTGCCAGCAGGCAAATCGGGGTGCGAGGCTACACCTTC
TRBJ1-2,NA,NA,TRBV4-2,CASSQERQLYGYTF,TGTGCCAGCAGCCAAGAGAGACAGCTATATGGCTACACCTTC
TRBJ2-3,NA,NA,TRBV6-6,CASSYVQGGTDTQYF,TGTGCCAGCAGTTACGTCCAGGGGGGAACAGATACGCAGTATTTT
TRBJ2-7,NA,NA,TRBV28,CASDGWDEQYF,TGTGCCAGCGACGGCTGGGACGAGCAGTACTTC
TRBJ1-6,TRBD1,NA,TRBV28,CASSPGQGGSPLHF,TGTGCCAGCAGTCCGGGACAGGGTGGTTCACCCCTCCACTTT
TRBJ1-5,TRBD1,NA,TRBV28,CASSYHRGNQPQHF,TGTGCCAGCAGTTATCACAGGGGGAATCAGCCCCAGCATTTT
TRBJ2-5,NA,once,TRBV19,CASSIGGTETQYF,TGTGCCAGTAGTATAGGAGGGACGGAGACCCAGTACTTC
TRBJ2-7,NA,NA,TRBV7-2,CASSLVWGSYEQYF,TGTGCCAGCAGCTTAGTGTGGGGCTCCTACGAGCAGTACTTC
TRBJ1-5,NA,NA,TRBV6-5,CASSYTGGSNQPQHF,TGTGCCAGCAGCTACACGGGAGGAAGCAATCAGCCCCAGCATTTT
TRBJ2-1,NA,once,TRBV7-2,CASSLALGRGNEQFF,TGTGCCAGCAGCTTAGCGCTTGGGCGTGGCAATGAGCAGTTCTTC
TRBJ2-7,NA,NA,TRBV6-5,CASSYSDRFSSYEQYF,TGTGCCAGCAGTTACTCCGACAGGTTTAGCTCCTACGAGCAGTACTTC
TRBJ1-6,TRBD1,NA,TRBV10-2,CASRTTTGKNSPLHF,TGCGCCAGCAGAACAACGACAGGGAAAAATTCACCCCTCCACTTT
TRBJ1-2,TRBD1,NA,TRBV7-2,CASSLTGAANYGYTF,TGTGCCAGCAGCCTAACAGGGGCAGCTAACTATGGCTACACCTTC
TRBJ1-4,NA,NA,TRBV4-2,CASSREWGNEKLFF,TGTGCCAGCAGCCGCGAATGGGGGAATGAAAAACTGTTTTTT
TRBJ2-7,TRBD2,NA,TRBV7-2,CASSSQTSGGVYEQYF,TGTGCCAGCAGCTCCCAAACTAGCGGGGGGGTGTACGAGCAGTACTTC
TRBJ2-3,TRBD2,NA,TRBV2,CASSAGGGAGDTQYF,TGTGCCAGCAGTGCTGGCGGGGGGGCCGGAGATACGCAGTATTTT